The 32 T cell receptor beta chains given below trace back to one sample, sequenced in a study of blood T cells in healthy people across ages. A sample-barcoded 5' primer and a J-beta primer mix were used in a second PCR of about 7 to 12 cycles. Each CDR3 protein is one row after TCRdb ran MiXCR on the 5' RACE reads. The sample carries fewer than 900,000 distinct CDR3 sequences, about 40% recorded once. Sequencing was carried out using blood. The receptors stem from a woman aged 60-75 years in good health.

Here the CDR3 DNA reads TGCGCCAGCAGCCAAGGCGCACGTCGGGGTGAGGATCAGCCCCAGCATTTT. It yields the protein CASSQGARRGEDQPQHF. The gene calls are TRBV4-1 and TRBJ1-5; no definite D call. The CDR3 contains 17 residues. With 1 base removed from V and 5 bases from J, the gap between germline ends came to 18 bases. Germline V lookup: CDR1 MGHRA, CDR2 YSYEKL.

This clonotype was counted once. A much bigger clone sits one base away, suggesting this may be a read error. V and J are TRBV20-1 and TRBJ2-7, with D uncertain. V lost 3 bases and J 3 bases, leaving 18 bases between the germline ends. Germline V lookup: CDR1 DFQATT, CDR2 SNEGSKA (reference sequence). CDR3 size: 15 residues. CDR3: CSASDLVGSRYEQYF. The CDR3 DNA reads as TGCAGTGCTAGTGATTTAGTGGGGTCTCGCTACGAGCAGTACTTC.

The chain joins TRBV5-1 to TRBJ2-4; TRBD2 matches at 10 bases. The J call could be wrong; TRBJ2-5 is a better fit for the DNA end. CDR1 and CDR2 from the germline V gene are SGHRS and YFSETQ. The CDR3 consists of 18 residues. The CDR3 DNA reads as TGCGCCAGCAGCTACCTCTCGGTTGCTAGCGGGAGTAGTGAGACCCAGTACTTC. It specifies CASSYLSVASGSSETQYF.

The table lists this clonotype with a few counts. This CDR3 reads CASRSLAGVDTQYF. CDR3 nucleotide sequence: TGTGCCAGCAGGTCACTAGCGGGGGTGGATACGCAGTATTTT. This chain connects TRBV2 to TRBJ2-3; TRBD2 matches at 11 bases. The CDR3 length is 14 residues. Trimming removed 6 bases from V and 6 bases from J; junction bases left unmatched: 5. Germline V CDR1 and CDR2: SNHLY, FYNNEI.

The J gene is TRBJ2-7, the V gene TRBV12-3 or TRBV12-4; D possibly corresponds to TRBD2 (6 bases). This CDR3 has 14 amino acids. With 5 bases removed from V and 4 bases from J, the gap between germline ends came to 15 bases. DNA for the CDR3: TGTGCCAGCAGTGGAGCCATGGAGGGTTACGAGCAGTACTTC. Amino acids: CASSGAMEGYEQYF.

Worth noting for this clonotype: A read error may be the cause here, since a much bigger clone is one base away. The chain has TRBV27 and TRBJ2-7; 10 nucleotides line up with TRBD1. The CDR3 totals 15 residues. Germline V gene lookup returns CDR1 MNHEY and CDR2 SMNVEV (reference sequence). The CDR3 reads CAGSLKGQGPYEQYF. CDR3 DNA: TGTGCCGGCAGTTTAAAGGGACAGGGGCCCTACGAGCAGTACTTC.

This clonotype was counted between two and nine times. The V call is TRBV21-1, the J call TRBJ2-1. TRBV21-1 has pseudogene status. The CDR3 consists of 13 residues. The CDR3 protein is CASSKFSYNEQFF. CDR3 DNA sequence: TGTGCCAGCAGCAAATTCTCCTACAATGAGCAGTTCTTC.

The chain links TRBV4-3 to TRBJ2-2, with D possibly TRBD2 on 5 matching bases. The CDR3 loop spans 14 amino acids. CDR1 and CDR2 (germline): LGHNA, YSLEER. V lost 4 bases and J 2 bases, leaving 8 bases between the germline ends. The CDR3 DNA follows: TGCGCCAGCAGCCGGCGGGTAAACACCGGGGAGCTGTTTTTT. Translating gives CASSRRVNTGELFF.

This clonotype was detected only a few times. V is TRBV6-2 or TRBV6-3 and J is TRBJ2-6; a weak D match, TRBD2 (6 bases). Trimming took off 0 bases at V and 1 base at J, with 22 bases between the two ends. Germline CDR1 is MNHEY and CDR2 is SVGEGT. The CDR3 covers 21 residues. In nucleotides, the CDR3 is TGTGCCAGCAGTTACTCGAAACTCAGTAGCGGCCAACTATCTGGGGCCAACGTCCTGACTTTC. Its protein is CASSYSKLSSGQLSGANVLTF.

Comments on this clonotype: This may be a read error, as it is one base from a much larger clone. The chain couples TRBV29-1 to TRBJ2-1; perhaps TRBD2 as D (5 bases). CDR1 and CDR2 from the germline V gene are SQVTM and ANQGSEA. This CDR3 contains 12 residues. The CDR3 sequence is CGVASRGNEQFF. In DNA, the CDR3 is TGCGGCGTTGCCTCCCGGGGCAATGAGCAGTTCTTC.

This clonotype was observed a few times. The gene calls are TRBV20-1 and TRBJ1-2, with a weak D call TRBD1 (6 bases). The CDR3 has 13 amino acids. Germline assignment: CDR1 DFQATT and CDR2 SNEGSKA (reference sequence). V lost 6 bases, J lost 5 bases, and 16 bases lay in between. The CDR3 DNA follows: TGCAGTGCCACCAGGACAGACACTTATGGCTACACCTTC. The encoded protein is CSATRTDTYGYTF.

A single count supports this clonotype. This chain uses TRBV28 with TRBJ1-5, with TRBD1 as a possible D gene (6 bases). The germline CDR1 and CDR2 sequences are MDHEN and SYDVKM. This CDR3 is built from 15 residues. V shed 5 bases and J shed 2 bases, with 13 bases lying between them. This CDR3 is CASSLQGIRNQPQHF. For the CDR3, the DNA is TGTGCCAGCAGTCTTCAGGGGATCCGCAATCAGCCCCAGCATTTT.

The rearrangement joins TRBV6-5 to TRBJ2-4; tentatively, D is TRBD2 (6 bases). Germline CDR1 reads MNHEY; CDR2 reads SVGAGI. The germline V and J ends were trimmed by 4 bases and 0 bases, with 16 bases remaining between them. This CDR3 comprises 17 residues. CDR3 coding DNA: TGTGCCAGCAGTTCCCTCAGAGAAGCGGGAGCCAAAAACATTCAGTACTTC. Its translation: CASSSLREAGAKNIQYF.

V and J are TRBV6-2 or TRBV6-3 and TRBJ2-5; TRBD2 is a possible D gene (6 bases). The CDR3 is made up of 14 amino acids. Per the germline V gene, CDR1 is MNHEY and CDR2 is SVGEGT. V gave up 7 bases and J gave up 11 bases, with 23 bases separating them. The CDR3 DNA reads TGTGCCAGCACCCAGACCGGGAGACAAGGTGAGCAGTACTTC. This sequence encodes CASTQTGRQGEQYF.

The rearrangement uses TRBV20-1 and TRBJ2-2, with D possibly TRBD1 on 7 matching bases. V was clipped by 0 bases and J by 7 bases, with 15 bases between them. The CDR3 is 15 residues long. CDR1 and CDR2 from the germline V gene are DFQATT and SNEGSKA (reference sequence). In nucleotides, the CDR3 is TGCAGTGCTAGAGATCTGGCGGGACAGATCGGGGAGCTGTTTTTT. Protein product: CSARDLAGQIGELFF.

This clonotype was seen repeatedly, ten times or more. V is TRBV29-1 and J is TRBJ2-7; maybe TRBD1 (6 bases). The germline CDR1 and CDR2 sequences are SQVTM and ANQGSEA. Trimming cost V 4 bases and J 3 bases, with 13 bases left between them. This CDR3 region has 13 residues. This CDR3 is CSVVPDRDYEQYF. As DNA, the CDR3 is TGCAGCGTTGTTCCGGACAGAGACTACGAGCAGTACTTC.

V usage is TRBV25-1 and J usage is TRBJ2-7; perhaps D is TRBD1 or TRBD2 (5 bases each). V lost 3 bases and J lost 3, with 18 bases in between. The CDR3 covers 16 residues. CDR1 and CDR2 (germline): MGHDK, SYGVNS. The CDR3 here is CASSDERVRTCYEQYF. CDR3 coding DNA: TGTGCCAGCAGTGATGAGAGGGTCCGGACATGCTACGAGCAGTACTTC.

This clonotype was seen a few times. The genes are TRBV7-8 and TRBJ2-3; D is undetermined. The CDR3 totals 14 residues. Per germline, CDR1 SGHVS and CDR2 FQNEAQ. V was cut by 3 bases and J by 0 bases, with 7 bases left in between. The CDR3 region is CASSFSASTDTQYF. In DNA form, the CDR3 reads TGTGCCAGCAGCTTTTCAGCAAGCACAGATACGCAGTATTTT.

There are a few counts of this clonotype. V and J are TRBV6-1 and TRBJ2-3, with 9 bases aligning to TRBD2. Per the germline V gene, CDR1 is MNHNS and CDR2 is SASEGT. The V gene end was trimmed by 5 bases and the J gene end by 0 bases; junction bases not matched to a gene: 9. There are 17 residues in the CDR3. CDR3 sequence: CASSNTLLAGSTDTQYF. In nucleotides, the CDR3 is TGTGCCAGCAGTAATACCCTCCTAGCGGGAAGCACAGATACGCAGTATTTT.

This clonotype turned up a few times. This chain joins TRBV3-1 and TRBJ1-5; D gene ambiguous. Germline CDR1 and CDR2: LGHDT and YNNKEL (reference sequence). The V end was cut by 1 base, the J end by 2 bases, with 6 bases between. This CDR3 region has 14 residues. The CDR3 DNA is TGTGCCAGCAGCCAAGTCGGGGGCAATCAGCCCCAGCATTTT. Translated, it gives CASSQVGGNQPQHF.

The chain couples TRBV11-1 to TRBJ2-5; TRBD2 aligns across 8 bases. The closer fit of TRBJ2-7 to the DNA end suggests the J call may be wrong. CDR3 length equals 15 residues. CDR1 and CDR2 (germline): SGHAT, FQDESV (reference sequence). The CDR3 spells CASSSGSGNFYEQYF. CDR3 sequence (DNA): TGTGCCAGCAGCTCGGGTAGCGGGAATTTCTACGAGCAGTACTTC.

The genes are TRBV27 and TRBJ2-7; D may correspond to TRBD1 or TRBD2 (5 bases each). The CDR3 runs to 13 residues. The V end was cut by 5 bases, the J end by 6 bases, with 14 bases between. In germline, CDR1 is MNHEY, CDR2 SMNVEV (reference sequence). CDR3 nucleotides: TGTGCCAGCAGTCGACTGGGGGACGGCGAGCAGTACTTC. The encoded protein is CASSRLGDGEQYF.

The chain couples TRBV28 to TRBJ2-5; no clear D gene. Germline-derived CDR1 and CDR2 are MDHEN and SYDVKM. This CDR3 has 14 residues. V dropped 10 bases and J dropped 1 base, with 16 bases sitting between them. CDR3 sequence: CAITSTSTQETQYF. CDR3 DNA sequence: TGTGCCATTACATCAACGTCTACCCAAGAGACCCAGTACTTC. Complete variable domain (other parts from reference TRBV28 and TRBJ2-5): DVKVTQSSRYLVKRTGEKVFLECVQDMDHENMFWYRQDPGLGLRLIYFSYDVKMKEKGDIPEGYSVSREKKERFSLILESASTNQTSMYLCAITSTSTQETQYFGPGTRLLVL.

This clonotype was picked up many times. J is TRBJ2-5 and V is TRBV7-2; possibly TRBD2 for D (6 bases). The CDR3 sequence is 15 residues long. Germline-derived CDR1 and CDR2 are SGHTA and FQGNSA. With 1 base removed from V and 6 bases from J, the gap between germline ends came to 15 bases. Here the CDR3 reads CASSLGRRDSQTQYF. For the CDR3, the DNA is TGTGCCAGCAGCTTAGGTCGGCGGGATAGTCAGACCCAGTACTTC.

As DNA, the CDR3 is TGTGCCAGCAGGGATTATAGCACAGATACGCAGTATTTT. As protein: CASRDYSTDTQYF. This sequence joins TRBV6-5 and TRBJ2-3; D remains unclear. V shed 6 bases and J shed 0 bases, with 7 bases lying between them. This CDR3 is 13 amino acids long. Germline-derived CDR1 and CDR2 are MNHEY and SVGAGI.

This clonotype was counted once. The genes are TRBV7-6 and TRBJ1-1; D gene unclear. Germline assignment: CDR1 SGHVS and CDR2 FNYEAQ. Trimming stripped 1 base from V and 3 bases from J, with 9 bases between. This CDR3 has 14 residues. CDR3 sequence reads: CASSLDGRDTEAFF. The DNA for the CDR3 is TGTGCCAGCAGCTTAGACGGACGAGACACTGAAGCTTTCTTT.

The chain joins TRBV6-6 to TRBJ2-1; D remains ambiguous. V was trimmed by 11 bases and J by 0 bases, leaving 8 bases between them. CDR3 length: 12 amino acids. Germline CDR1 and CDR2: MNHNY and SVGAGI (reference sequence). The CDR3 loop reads CAAARSYNEQFF. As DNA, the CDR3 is TGTGCCGCGGCCCGCTCCTACAATGAGCAGTTCTTC.

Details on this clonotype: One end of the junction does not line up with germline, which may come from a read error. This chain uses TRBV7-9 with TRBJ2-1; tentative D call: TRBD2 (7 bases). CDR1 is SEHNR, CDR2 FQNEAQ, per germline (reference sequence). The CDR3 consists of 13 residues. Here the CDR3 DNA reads TGTGCCAGCAGCACCCGGGGGGACAATGGGCAGTTCTTC. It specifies CASSTRGDNGQFF.

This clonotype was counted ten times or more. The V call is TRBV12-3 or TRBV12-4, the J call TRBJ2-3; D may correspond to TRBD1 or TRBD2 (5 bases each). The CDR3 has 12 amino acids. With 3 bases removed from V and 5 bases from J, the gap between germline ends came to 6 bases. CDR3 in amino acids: CASSFGGDTQYF. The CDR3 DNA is TGTGCCAGCAGTTTTGGGGGAGATACGCAGTATTTT.

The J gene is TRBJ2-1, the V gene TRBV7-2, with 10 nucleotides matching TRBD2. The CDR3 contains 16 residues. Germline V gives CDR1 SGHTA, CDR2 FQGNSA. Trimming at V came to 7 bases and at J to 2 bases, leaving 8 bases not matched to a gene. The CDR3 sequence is CASTTPSGGAYNEQFF. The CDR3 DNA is TGTGCCAGCACCACCCCCAGCGGGGGGGCCTACAATGAGCAGTTCTTC.

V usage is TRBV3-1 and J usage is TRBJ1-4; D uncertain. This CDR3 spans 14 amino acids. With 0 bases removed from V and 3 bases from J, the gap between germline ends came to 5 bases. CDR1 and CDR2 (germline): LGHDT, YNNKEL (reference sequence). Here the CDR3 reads CASSQDAANEKLFF. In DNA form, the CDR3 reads TGTGCCAGCAGCCAAGATGCGGCTAATGAAAAACTGTTTTTT.

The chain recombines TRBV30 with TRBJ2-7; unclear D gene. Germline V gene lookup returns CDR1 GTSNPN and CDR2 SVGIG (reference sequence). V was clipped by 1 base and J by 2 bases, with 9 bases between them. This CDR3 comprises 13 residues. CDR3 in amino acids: CAWSGGGPYEQYF. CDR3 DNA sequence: TGTGCCTGGAGTGGCGGTGGACCCTACGAGCAGTACTTC.